This T cell receptor (beta chain) was profiled in a study of T cell responses to AZD1222 COVID-19 vaccine. Study-level information: Pooling of second doses given at about 4 or about 12 weeks was done.

The junction had 8 bases not matched to a gene; V was cut back by 2 bases and J by 10 bases. The germline V gene has CDR1 SGHTA and CDR2 FQGNSA. The CDR3 totals 15 residues. Study-level findings and limits: Seropositive AZD1222 recipients at baseline numbered only five or six. The study sampled repertoires only after the peak T cell response.

Details on this clone: Its antigen remains unknown.

Some clones are missing from TCRdb's copy, which holds only in-frame ones; the method was immunoSEQ multiplex PCR. The sample yields approximately 110,000 clones, roughly 84% seen once. Specimen: peripheral blood, collected on day 0 of AZD1222 vaccination. The sequence was collected from an adult in good health. This chain links TRBV7-2 with TRBJ1-6, with 7 bases aligning to TRBD1. This chain's CDR3 is CASSLRGSGGSPLHF. The DNA of the CDR3 is TGTGCCAGCAGCTTAAGGGGATCAGGGGGATCACCCCTCCACTTT.